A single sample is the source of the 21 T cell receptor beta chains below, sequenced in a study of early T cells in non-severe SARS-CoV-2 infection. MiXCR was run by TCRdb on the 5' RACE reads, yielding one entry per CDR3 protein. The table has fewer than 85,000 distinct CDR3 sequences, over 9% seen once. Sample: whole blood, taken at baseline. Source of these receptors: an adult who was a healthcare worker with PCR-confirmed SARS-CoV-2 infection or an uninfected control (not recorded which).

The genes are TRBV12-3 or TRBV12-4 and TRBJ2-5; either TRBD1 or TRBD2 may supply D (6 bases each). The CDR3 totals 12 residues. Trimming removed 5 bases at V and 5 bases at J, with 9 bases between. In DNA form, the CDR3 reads TGTGCCAGCAGTCGGGGGCGTGAGACCCAGTACTTC. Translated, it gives CASSRGRETQYF.

The CDR3 DNA is TGCGCCAGCAGCCGCAGACAGGGTTGGGAGCAGTTCTTC. This sequence encodes CASSRRQGWEQFF. The chain is built from TRBV4-1 and TRBJ2-1; 7 bases line up with TRBD1. The J segment lost 10 bases and the V segment lost 4 bases, leaving 7 bases of the junction unmatched. Germline V gene data show CDR1 as MGHRA and CDR2 as YSYEKL. The CDR3 sequence is 13 residues long.

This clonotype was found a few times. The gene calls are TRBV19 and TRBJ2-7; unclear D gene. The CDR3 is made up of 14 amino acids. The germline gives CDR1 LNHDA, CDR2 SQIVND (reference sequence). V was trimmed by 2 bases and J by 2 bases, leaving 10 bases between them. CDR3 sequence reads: CASSIILGPYEQYF. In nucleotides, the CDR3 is TGTGCCAGTAGTATAATATTGGGCCCCTACGAGCAGTACTTC.

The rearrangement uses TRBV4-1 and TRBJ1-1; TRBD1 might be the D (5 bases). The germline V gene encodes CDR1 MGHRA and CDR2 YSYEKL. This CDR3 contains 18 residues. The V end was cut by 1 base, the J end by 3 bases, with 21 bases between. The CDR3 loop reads CASSQVNLGFLGDTEAFF. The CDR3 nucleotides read TGCGCCAGCAGCCAAGTCAATCTGGGATTTCTAGGGGACACTGAAGCTTTCTTT.

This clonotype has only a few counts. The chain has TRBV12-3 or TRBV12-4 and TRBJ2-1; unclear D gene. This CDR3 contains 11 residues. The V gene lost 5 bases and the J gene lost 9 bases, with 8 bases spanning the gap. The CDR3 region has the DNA TGTGCCAGCAGTGTGATAGGTGAGCAGTTCTTC. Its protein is CASSVIGEQFF.

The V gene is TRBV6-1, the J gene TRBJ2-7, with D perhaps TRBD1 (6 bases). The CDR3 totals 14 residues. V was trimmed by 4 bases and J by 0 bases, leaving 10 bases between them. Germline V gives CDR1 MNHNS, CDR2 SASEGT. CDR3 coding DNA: TGTGCCAGCAGTGCTCAGGGGCTCTCCTACGAGCAGTACTTC. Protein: CASSAQGLSYEQYF.

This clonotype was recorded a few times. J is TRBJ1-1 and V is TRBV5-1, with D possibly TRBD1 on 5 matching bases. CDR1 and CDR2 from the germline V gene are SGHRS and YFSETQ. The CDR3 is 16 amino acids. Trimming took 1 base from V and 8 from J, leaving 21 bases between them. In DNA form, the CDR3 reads TGCGCCAGCAGCTTGTCCGCTGGACTCCTCACAGGCGAAGCTTTCTTT. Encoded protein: CASSLSAGLLTGEAFF. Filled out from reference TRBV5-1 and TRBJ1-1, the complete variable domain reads KAGVTQTPRYLIKTRGQQVTLSCSPISGHRSVSWYQQTPGQGLQFLFEYFSETQRNKGNFPGRFSGRQFSNSRSEMNVSTLELGDSALYLCASSLSAGLLTGEAFFGQGTRLTVV.

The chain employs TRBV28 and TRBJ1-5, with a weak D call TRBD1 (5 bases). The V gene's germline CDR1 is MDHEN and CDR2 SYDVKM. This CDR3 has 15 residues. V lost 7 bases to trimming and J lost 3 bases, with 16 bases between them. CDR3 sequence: CASTERGRYNQPQHF. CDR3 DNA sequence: TGTGCCAGCACCGAGCGGGGGAGATACAATCAGCCCCAGCATTTT.

DNA for the CDR3: TGCAGTGCGAAGGGACAGGGGATAGATACGCAGTATTTT. Residues: CSAKGQGIDTQYF. V is TRBV20-1 and J is TRBJ2-3, with 10 bases identical to TRBD1. This CDR3 comprises 13 residues. J gave up 5 bases and V 6 bases, and 5 bases lay outside the gene matches. The V gene's germline CDR1 is DFQATT and CDR2 SNEGSKA (reference sequence).

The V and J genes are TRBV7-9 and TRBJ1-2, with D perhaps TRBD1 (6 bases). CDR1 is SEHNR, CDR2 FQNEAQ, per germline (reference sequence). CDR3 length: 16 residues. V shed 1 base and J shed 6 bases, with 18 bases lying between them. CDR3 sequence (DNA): TGTGCCAGCAGCTTAGATGATCAGGGGAAAATCGATGGCTACACCTTC. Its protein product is CASSLDDQGKIDGYTF. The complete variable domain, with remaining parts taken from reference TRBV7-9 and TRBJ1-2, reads DTGVSQNPRHKITKRGQNVTFRCDPISEHNRLYWYRQTLGQGPEFLTYFQNEAQLEKSRLLSDRFSAERPKGSFSTLEIQRTEQGDSAMYLCASSLDDQGKIDGYTFGSGTRLTVV.

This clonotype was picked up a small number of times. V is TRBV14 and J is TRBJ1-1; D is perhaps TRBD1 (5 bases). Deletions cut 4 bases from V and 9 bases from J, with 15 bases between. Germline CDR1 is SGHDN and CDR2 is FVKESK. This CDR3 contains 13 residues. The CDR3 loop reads CASSREGAPKAFF. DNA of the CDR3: TGTGCCAGCAGCCGGGAAGGGGCCCCAAAAGCTTTCTTT.

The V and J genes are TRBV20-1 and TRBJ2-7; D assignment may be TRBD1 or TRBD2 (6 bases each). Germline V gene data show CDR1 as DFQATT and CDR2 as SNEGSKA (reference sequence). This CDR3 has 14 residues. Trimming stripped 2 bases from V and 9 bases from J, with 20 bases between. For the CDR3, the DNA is TGCAGTGCTAGAAAGGGGGAGGCTCCCTCCGTGCAGTACTTC. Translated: CSARKGEAPSVQYF.

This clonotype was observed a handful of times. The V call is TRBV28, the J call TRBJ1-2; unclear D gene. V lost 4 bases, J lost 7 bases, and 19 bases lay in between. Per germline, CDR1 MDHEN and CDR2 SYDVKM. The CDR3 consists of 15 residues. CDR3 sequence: CASSSQEVREAGYTF. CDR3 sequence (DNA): TGTGCCAGCAGTTCCCAGGAGGTAAGGGAAGCTGGCTACACCTTC.

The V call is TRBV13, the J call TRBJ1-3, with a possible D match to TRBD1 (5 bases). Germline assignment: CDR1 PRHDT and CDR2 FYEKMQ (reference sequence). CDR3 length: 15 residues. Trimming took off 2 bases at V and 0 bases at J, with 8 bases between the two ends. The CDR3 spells CASSLQGLSGNTIYF. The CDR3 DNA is TGTGCCAGCAGCTTACAGGGCCTCTCTGGAAACACCATATATTTT.

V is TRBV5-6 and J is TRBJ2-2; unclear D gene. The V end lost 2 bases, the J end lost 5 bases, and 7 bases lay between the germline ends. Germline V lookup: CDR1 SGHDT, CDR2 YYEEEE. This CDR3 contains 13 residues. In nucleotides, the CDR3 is TGTGCCAGCAGCTTTAGCAAGACCGGGGAGCTGTTTTTT. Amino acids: CASSFSKTGELFF. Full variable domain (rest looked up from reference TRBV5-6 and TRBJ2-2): DAGVTQSPTHLIKTRGQQVTLRCSPKSGHDTVSWYQQALGQGPQFIFQYYEEEERQRGNFPDRFSGHQFPNYSSELNVNALLLGDSALYLCASSFSKTGELFFGEGSRLTVL.

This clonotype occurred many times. In DNA, the CDR3 is TGTGCCAGCAGCAAACCGACTATCTTCACCGGGGAGCTGTTTTTT. Its translation is CASSKPTIFTGELFF. V usage is TRBV11-2 and J usage is TRBJ2-2; D might be TRBD2 (5 bases). CDR3 length: 15 amino acids. Germline loops: CDR1 SGHAT, CDR2 FQNNGV. V lost 5 bases and J 4 bases, leaving 14 bases between the germline ends.

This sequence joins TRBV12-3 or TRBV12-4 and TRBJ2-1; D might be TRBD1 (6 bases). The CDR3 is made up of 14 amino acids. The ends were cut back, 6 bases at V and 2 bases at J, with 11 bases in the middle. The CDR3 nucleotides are TGTGCCAGCAGAACTGGGACAACCTACAATGAGCAGTTCTTC. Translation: CASRTGTTYNEQFF.

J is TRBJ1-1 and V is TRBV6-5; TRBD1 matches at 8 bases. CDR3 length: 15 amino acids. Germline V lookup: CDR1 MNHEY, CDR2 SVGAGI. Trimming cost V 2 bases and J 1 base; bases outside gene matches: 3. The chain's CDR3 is CASSYGTGWNTEAFF. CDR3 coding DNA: TGTGCCAGCAGTTACGGGACAGGATGGAACACTGAAGCTTTCTTT.

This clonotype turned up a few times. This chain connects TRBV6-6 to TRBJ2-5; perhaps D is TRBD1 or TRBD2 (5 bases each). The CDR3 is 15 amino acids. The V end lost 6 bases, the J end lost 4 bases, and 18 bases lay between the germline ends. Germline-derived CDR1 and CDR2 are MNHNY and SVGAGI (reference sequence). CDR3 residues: CASRDTGLPPETQYF. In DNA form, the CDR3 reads TGTGCCAGCAGGGATACGGGGCTACCCCCAGAGACCCAGTACTTC.

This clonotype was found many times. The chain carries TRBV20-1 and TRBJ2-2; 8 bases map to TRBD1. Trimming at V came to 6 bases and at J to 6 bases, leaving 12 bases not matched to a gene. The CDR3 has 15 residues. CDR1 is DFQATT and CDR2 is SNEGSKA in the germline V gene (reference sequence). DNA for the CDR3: TGCAGTGCGAAAACGGACAGGGTAAATTCCGGGGAGCTGTTTTTT. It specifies CSAKTDRVNSGELFF.

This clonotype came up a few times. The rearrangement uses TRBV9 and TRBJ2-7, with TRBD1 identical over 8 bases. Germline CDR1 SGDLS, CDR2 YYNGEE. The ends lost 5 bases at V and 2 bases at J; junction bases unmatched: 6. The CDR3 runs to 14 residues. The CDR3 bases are TGTGCCAGCAGTGGAGGGACAGGAACCTACGAGCAGTACTTC. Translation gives CASSGGTGTYEQYF.